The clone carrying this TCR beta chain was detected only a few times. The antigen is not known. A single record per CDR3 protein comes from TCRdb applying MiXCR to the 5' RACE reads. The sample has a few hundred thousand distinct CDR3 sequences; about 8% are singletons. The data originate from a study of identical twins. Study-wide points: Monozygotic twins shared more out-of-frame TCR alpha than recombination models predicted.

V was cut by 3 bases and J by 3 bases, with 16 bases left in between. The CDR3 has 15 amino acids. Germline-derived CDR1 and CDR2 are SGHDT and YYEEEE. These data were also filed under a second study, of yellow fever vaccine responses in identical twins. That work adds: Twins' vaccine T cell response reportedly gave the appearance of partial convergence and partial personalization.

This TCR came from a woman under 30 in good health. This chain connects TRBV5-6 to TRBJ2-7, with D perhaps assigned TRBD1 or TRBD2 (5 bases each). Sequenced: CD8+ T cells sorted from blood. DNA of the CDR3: TGTGCCAGCAGCTCGGGGCCCGGAGCCCTCTACGAGCAGTACTTC. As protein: CASSSGPGALYEQYF.